This T cell receptor beta chain was found in a study of CD8 T cells in ankylosing spondylitis. The junction had 8 bases not matched to a gene; V was cut back by 5 bases and J by 6 bases. The CDR3 loop spans 14 amino acids. Germline CDR1 and CDR2: DFQATT and SNEGSKA (reference sequence). In making TCR beta libraries, quantitative 5'-RACE with molecular barcodes was used. TCRdb recomputed calls from the 5' RACE reads with MiXCR, one row per CDR3 protein. In the table there are about 240,000 distinct CDR3 sequences, around 9.1% of which are singletons. This clonotype was seen a handful of times. J is TRBJ2-3 and V is TRBV20-1; 10 bases are a match to TRBD1. Material: blood, either unsorted or a sorted T cell fraction (not recorded which). The clonotype was recovered from a male donor with ankylosing spondylitis or in good health (not recorded which). The CDR3 region has the DNA TGCAGTGCTCCGGGACAGGGGACGGTGGATACGCAGTATTTT. Translated: CSAPGQGTVDTQYF.